This T cell receptor beta chain emerged from a study of blood T cells in healthy people across ages. Study-wide results and limits: TCR beta diversity was tightly associated with the proportion of naive T cells.

This clonotype was detected once. Its antigen is currently unknown. The CDR3 runs to 17 residues. Germline CDR1 is SGHNT and CDR2 is YYREEE (reference sequence). Deletions cut 4 bases from V and 0 bases from J, with 17 bases between. For the second PCR, which ran for about 7 to 12 cycles, a sample-barcoded 5' primer and a J-beta primer mix were used. Each CDR3 protein is one row after TCRdb ran MiXCR on the 5' RACE reads. The sample contains about 1.8 million distinct CDR3 sequences, roughly 49% of which appear only once. This chain joins TRBV5-4 and TRBJ2-1; either TRBD1 or TRBD2 may fit D (5 bases each). Sequenced sample: blood. This receptor was obtained from a woman between 35 and 50 years old in good health. CDR3 protein: CASSLNTGTSSYNEQFF. The CDR3 DNA sequence: TGTGCCAGCAGCCTAAATACCGGGACCTCCTCCTACAATGAGCAGTTCTTC.